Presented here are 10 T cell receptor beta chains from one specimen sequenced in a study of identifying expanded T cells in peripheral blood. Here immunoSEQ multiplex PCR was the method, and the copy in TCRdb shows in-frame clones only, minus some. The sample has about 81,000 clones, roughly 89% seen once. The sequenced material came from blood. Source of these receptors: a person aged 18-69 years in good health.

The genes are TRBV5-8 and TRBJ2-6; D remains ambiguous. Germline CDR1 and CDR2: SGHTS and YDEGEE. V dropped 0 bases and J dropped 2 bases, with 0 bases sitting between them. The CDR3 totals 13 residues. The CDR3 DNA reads TGTGCCAGCAGCTTGGCTGGGGCCAACGTCCTGACTTTC. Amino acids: CASSLAGANVLTF.

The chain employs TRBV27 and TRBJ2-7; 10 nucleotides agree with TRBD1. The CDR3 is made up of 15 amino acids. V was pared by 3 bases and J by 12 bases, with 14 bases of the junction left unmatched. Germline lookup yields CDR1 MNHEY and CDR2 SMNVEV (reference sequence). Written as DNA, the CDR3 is TGTGCCAGCAGTTTGCCGGGACAGGGGCCCCCTAGTGTGTACTTC. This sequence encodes CASSLPGQGPPSVYF.

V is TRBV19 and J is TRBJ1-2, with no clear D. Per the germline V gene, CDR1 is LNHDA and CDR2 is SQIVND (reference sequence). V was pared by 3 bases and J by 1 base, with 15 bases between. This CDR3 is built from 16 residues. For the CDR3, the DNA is TGTGCCAGTAGTATTCCGACAAGCTCGATTAACTATGGCTACACCTTC. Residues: CASSIPTSSINYGYTF. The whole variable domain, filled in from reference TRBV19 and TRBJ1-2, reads DGGITQSPKYLFRKEGQNVTLSCEQNLNHDAMYWYRQDPGQGLRLIYYSQIVNDFQKGDIAEGYSVSREKKESFPLTVTSAQKNPTAFYLCASSIPTSSINYGYTFGSGTRLTVV.

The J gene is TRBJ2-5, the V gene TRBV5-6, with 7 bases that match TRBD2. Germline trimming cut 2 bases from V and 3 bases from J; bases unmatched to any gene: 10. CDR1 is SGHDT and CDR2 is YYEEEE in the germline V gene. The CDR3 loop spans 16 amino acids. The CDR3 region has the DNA TGTGCCAGCAGCTTACCCTCCATAGGGAGGGAAGAGACCCAGTACTTC. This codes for CASSLPSIGREETQYF.

Here the CDR3 DNA reads TGTGCCAGCAGCTCCCCTACAGGGATGGAAAATGAGCAGTTCTTC. It yields the protein CASSSPTGMENEQFF. The rearrangement joins TRBV7-3 to TRBJ2-1; D is perhaps TRBD1 (6 bases). V dropped 4 bases and J dropped 7 bases, with 17 bases sitting between them. This CDR3 region has 15 residues. The germline V gene has CDR1 SGHTA and CDR2 FQGTGA.

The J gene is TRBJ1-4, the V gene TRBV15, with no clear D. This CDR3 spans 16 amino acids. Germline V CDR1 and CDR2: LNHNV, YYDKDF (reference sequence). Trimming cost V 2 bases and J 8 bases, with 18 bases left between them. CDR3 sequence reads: CATSRQRNQGGEKLFF. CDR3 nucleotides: TGTGCCACCAGCAGACAAAGGAACCAAGGCGGGGAAAAACTGTTTTTT.

The CDR3 region is CASSQDQGGQGKFYEQYF. For the CDR3, the DNA is TGCGCCAGCAGCCAAGATCAGGGGGGACAGGGGAAGTTCTACGAGCAGTACTTC. The chain combines TRBV4-3 with TRBJ2-7, with 10 bases that match TRBD1. Germline lookup yields CDR1 LGHNA and CDR2 YSLEER. CDR3 length equals 18 residues. The J segment lost 3 bases and the V segment lost 0 bases, leaving 11 bases of the junction unmatched.

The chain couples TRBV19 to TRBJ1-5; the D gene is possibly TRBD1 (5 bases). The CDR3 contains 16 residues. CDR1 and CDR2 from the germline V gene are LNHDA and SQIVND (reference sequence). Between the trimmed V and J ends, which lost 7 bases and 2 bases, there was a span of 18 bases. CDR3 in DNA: TGTGCCAGTACCCCTTCGGGGGGAATTGGCAATCAGCCCCAGCATTTT. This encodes CASTPSGGIGNQPQHF.

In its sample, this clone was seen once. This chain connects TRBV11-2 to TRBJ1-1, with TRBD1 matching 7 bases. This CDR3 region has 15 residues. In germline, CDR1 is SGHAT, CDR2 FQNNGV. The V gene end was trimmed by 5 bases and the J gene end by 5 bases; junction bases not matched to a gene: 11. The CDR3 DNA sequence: TGTGCCAGCAGCCCAGGGGGTCAGGGGTGGACTGAAGCTTTCTTT. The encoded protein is CASSPGGQGWTEAFF.

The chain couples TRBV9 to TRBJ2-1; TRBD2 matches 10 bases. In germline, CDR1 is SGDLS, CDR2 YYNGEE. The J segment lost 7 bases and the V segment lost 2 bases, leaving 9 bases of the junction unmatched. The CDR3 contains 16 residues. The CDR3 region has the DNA TGTGCCAGCAGCGTGGAACTAGCGGGATTAAAGAATGAGCAGTTCTTC. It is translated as CASSVELAGLKNEQFF.